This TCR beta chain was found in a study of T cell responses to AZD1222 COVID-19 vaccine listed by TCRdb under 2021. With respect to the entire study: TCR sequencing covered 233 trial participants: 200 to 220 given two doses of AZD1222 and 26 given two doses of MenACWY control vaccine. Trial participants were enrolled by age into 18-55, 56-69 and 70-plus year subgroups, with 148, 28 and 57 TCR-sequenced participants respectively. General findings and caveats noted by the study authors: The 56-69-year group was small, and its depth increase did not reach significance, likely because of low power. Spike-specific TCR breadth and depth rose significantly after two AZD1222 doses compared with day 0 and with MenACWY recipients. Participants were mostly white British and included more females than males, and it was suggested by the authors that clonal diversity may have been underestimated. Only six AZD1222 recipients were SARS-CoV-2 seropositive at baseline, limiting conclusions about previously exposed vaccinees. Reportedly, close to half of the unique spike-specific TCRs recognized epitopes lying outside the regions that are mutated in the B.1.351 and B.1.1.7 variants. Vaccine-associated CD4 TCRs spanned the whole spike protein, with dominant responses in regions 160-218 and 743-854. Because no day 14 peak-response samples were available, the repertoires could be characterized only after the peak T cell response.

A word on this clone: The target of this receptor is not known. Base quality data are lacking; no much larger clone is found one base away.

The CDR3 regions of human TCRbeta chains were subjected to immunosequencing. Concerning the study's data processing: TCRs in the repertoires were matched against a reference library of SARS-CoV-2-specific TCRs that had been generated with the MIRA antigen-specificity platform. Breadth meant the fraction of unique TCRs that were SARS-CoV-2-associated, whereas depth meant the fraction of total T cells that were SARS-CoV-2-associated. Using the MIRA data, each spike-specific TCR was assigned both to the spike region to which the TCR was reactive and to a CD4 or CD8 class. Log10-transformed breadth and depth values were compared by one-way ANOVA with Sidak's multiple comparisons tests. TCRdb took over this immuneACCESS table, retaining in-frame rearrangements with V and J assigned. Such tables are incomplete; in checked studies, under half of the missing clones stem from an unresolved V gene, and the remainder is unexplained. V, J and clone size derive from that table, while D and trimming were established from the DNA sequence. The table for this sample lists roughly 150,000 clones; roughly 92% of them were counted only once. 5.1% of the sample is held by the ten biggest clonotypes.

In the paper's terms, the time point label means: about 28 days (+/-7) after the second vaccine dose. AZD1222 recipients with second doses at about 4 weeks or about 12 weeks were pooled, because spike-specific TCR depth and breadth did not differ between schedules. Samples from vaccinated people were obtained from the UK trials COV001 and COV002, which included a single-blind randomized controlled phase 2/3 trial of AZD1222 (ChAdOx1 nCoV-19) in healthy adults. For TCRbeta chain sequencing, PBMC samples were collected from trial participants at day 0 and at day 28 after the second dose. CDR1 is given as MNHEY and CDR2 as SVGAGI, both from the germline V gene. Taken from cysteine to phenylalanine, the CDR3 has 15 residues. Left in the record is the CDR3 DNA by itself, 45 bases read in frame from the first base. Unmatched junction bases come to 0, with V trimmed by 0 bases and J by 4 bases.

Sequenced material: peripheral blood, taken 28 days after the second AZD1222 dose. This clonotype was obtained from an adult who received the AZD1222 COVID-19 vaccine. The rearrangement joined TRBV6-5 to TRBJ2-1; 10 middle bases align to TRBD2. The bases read TGTGCCAGCAGTTACTCGACTAGCGGGTACAATGAGCAGTTCTTC. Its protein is CASSYSTSGYNEQFF.